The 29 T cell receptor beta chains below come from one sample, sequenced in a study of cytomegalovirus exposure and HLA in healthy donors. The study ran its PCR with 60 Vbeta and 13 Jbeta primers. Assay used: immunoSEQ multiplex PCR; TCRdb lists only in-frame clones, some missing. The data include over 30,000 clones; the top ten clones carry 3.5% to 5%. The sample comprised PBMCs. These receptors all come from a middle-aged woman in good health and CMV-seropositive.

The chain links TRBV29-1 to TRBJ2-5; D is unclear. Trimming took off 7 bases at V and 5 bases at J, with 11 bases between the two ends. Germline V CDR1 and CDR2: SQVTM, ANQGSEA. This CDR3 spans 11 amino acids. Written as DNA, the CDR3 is TGCAGCGCGGAGCCCTTGGAGACCCAGTACTTC. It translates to CSAEPLETQYF.

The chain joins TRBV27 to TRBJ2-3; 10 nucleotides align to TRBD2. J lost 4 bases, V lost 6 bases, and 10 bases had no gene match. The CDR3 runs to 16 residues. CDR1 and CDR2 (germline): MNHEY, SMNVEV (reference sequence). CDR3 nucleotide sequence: TGTGCCAGCAGATCTGGCGGAAGCGGGAGGGCAGATACGCAGTATTTT. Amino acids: CASRSGGSGRADTQYF.

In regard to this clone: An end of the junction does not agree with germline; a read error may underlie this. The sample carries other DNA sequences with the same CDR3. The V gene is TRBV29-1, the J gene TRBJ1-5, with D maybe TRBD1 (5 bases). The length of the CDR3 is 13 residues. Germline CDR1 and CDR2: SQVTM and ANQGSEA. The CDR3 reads CSVVTVSNQPQHF. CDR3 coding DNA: TGCAGCGTCGTGACAGTTAGCAATCAGCCCCAACATTTT.

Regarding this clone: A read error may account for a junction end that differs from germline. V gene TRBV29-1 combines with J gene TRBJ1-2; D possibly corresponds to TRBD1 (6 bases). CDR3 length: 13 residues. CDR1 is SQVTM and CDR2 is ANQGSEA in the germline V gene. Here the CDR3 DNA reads TGCAGCGTAGAAGTCAGGGGTAGCTATGGCTACACCTTC. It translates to CSVEVRGSYGYTF.

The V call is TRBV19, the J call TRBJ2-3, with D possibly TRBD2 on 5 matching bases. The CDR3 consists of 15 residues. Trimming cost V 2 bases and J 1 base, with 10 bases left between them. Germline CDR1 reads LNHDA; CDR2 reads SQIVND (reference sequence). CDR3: CASSILGGRTDTQYF. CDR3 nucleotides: TGTGCCAGTAGTATACTTGGCGGGCGCACAGATACGCAGTATTTT.

CDR3 residues: CAWTQNYEQYF. CDR3 coding DNA: TGTGCCTGGACACAGAACTACGAGCAGTACTTC. The genes are TRBV30 and TRBJ2-7; D remains unclear. Germline V gene data show CDR1 as GTSNPN and CDR2 as SVGIG (reference sequence). V dropped 4 bases and J dropped 3 bases, with 7 bases sitting between them. CDR3 length: 11 amino acids.

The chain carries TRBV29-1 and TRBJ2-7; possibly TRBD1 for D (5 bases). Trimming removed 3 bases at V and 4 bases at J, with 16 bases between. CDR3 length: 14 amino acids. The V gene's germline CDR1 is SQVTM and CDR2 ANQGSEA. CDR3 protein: CSVDGQGGAYEQYF. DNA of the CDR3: TGCAGCGTTGACGGGCAGGGTGGGGCTTACGAGCAGTACTTC.

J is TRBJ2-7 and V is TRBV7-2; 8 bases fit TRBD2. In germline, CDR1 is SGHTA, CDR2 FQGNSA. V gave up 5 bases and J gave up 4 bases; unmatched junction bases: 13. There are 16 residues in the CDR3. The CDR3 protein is CASSPGVSGVGYEQYF. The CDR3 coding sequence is TGTGCCAGCAGCCCCGGGGTTAGCGGGGTCGGTTACGAGCAGTACTTC.

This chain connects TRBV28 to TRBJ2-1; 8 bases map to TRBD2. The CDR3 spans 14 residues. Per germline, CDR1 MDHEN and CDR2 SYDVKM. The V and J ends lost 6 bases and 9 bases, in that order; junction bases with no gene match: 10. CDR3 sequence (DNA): TGTGCCAGCAGCAGACGACTAGCGAGGAGTGAGCAGTTCTTC. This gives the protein CASSRRLARSEQFF.

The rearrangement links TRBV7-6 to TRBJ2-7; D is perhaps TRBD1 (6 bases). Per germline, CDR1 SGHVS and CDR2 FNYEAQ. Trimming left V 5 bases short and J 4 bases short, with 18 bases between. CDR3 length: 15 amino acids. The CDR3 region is CASSKEAYREYEQYF. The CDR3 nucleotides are TGTGCCAGCAGCAAAGAAGCGTACAGGGAATACGAGCAGTACTTC.

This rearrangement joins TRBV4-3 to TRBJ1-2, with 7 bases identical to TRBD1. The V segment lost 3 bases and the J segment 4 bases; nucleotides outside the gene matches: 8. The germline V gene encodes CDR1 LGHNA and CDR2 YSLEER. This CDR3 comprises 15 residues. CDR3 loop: CASSQDQGGAYGYTF. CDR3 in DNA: TGCGCCAGCAGCCAGGACCAGGGGGGCGCCTATGGCTACACCTTC.

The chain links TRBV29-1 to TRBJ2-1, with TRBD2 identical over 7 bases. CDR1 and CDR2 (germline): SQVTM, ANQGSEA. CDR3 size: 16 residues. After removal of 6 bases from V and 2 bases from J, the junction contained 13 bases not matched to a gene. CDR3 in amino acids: CSVLLGLVRPYNEQFF. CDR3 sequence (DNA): TGCAGCGTCCTCCTCGGACTAGTGAGACCCTACAATGAGCAGTTCTTC.

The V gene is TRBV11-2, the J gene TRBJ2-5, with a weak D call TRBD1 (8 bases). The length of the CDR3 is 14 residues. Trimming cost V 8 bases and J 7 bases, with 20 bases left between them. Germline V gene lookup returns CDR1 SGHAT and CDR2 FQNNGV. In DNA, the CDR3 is TGTGCCAGCGGACAGGGAGGGGGCCTGGGGACCCAGTACTTC. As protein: CASGQGGGLGTQYF. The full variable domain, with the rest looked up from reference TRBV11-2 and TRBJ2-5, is EAGVAQSPRYKIIEKRQSVAFWCNPISGHATLYWYQQILGQGPKLLIQFQNNGVVDDSQLPKDRFSAERLKGVDSTLKIQPAKLEDSAVYLCASGQGGGLGTQYFGPGTRLLVL.

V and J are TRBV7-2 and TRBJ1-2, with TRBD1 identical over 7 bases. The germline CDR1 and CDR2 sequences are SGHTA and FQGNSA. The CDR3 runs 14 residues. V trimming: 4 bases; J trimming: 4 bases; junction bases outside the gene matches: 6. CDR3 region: CASSSGQYFYGYTF. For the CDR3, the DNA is TGTGCCAGCAGCTCGGGACAGTACTTCTATGGCTACACCTTC.

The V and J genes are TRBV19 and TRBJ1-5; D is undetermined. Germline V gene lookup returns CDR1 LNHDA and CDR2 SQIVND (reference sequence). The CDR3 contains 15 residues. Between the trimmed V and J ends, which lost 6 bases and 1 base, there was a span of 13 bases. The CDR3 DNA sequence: TGTGCCAGTAGATACGGGGTACAGAGCAATCAGCCCCAGCATTTT. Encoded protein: CASRYGVQSNQPQHF.

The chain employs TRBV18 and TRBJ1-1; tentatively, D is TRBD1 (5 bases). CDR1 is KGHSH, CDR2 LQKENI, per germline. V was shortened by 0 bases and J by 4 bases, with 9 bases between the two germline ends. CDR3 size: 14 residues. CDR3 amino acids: CASSPPWRGTEAFF. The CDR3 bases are TGTGCCAGCTCACCACCGTGGAGGGGCACTGAAGCTTTCTTT.

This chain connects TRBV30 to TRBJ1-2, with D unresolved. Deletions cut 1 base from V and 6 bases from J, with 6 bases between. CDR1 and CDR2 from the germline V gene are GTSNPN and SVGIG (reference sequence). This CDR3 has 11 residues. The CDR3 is CAWSERNGYTF. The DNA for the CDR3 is TGTGCCTGGAGTGAGCGTAATGGCTACACCTTC.

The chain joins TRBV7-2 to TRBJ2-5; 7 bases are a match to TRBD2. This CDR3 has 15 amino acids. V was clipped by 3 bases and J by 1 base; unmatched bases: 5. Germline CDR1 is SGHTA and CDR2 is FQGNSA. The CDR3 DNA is TGTGCCAGCAGCTTCGGCGGGAGCCTCCAAGAGACCCAGTACTTC. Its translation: CASSFGGSLQETQYF.

CDR3 coding DNA: TGCGCCAGCAGCCAAGGGGCAGGGGACGCAGATACGCAGTATTTT. This encodes CASSQGAGDADTQYF. The V and J genes are TRBV4-3 and TRBJ2-3, with a tentative D call TRBD1 (6 bases). Looked up from germline, CDR1 is LGHNA and CDR2 is YSLEER. The V end was cut by 1 base, the J end by 4 bases, with 12 bases between. The CDR3 is made up of 15 amino acids.

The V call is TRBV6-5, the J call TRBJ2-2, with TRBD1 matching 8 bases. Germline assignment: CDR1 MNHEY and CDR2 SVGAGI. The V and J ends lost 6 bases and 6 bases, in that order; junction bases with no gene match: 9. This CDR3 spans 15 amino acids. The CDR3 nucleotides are TGTGCCAGCAGCCCCCAGACAGGGGCAGCCGGGGAGCTGTTTTTT. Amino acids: CASSPQTGAAGELFF.

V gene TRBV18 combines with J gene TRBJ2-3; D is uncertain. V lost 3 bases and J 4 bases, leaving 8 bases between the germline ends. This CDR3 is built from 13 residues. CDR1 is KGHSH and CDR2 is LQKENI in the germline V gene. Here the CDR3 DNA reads TGTGCCAGCTCACCGCACCCGGCAGATACGCAGTATTTT. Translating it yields CASSPHPADTQYF.

Written as DNA, the CDR3 is TGTGCCTGGACCGGGGAACCTGGAAACACCATATATTTT. Translated, it gives CAWTGEPGNTIYF. This chain links TRBV30 with TRBJ1-3; no clear D. Germline assignment: CDR1 GTSNPN and CDR2 SVGIG (reference sequence). This CDR3 region has 13 residues. V dropped 4 bases and J dropped 2 bases, with 9 bases sitting between them.

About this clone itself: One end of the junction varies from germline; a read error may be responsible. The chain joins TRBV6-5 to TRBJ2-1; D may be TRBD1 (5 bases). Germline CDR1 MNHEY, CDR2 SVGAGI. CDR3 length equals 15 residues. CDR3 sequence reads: CASTTYRSSDNEQFF. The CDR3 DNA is TGTGCCAGCACTACCTACAGGAGCTCCGACAATGAGCAGTTCTTC.

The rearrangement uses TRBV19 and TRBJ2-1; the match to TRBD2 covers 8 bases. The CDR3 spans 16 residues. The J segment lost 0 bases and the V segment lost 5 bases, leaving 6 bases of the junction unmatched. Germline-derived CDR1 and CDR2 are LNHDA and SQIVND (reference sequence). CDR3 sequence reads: CASSSQRESSYNEQFF. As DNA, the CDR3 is TGTGCCAGTAGTTCCCAGCGGGAGAGCTCCTACAATGAGCAGTTCTTC.

In nucleotides, the CDR3 is TGCAGCGTTGTAGAAAGGGCAGGGGGGCACACAGATACGCAGTATTTT. It codes for CSVVERAGGHTDTQYF. The rearrangement uses TRBV29-1 and TRBJ2-3; D perhaps matches TRBD1 (7 bases). Germline lookup yields CDR1 SQVTM and CDR2 ANQGSEA. The V and J ends lost 4 bases and 2 bases respectively, with 19 bases between them. CDR3 length equals 16 residues.

In DNA form, the CDR3 reads TGTGCCAGCAGTTACTCGTTCCTAGAGCAAGAGACCCAGTACTTC. Amino acid sequence: CASSYSFLEQETQYF. The V gene is TRBV6-5, the J gene TRBJ2-5, with unresolved D. The length of the CDR3 is 15 residues. Deletions cut 0 bases from V and 2 bases from J, with 10 bases between. Germline V gene sequence: CDR1 MNHEY, CDR2 SVGAGI.

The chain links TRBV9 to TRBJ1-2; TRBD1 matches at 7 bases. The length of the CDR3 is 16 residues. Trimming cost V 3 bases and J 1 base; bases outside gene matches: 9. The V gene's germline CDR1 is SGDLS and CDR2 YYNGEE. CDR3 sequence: CASSAVFGTDNYGYTF. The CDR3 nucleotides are TGTGCCAGCAGCGCCGTTTTCGGGACAGATAACTATGGCTACACCTTC.

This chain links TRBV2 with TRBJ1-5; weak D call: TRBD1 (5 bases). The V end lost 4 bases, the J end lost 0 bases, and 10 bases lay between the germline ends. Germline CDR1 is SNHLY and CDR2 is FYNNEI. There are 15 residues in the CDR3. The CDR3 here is CASSAGTFSNQPQHF. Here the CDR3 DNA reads TGTGCCAGCAGTGCCGGGACTTTTAGCAATCAGCCCCAGCATTTT.

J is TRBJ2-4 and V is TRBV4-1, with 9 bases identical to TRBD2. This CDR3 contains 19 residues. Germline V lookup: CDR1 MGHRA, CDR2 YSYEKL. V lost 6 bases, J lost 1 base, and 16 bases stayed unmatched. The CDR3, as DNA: TGCGCCAGCAGGTCCTTTGGTGCGGGAGGGCCTGGGGCCAAAAACATTCAGTACTTC. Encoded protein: CASRSFGAGGPGAKNIQYF.